This T cell receptor (beta chain) stems from a study of human T cells and chemical hapten exposure. Study information: For the roughly 24-week duration of the study, patients were given weekly doses of diphenylcyclopropenone on the scalp. The study patch tested 0.01% DPC on the upper back and read results at 6 days. Patients, largely female, had alopecia areata, totalis or universalis.

TCRdb redid the calling of the RACE reads with MiXCR, one entry per CDR3 protein. The sample lists roughly 89,000 distinct CDR3 sequences; roughly 10% were seen once. This CDR3 spans 13 amino acids. V shed 0 bases and J shed 6 bases, with 7 bases lying between them. Germline CDR1 reads SGHDN; CDR2 reads FVKESK. This clonotype showed up just a few times. The time point here: patch test 3, about 24 weeks after DPC sensitization. The treatment here: therapeutic diphenylcyclopropenone sensitization with weekly scalp DPC. This specimen consisted of whole blood, obtained in connection with sensitization to the hapten diphenylcyclopropenone (DPC). The TCR sequence derives from a woman in her twenties or thirties with alopecia areata. Some clones in this sample may be carry-over from other donors' samples. J is TRBJ2-3 and V is TRBV14; D uncertain. CDR3 loop: CASSQEVGDTQYF. The CDR3 nucleotides read TGTGCCAGCAGCCAAGAAGTTGGTGATACGCAGTATTTT. Supplemented by reference TRBV14 and TRBJ2-3, the full variable domain reads EAGVTQFPSHSVIEKGQTVTLRCDPISGHDNLYWYRRVMGKEIKFLLHFVKESKQDESGMPNNRFLAERTGGTYSTLKVQPAELEDSGVYFCASSQEVGDTQYFGPGTRLTVL.